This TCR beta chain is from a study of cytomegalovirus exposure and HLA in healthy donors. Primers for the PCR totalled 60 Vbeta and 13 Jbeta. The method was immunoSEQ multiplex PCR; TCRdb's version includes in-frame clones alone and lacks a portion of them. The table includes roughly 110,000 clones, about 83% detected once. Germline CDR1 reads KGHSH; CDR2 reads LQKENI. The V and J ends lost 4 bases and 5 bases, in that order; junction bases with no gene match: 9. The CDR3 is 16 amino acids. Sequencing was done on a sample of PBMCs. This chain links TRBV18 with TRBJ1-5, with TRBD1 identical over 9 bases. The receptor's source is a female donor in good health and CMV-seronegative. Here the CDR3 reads CASSREWGQGDQPQHF. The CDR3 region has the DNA TGTGCCAGCTCACGAGAATGGGGACAGGGCGATCAGCCCCAGCATTTT. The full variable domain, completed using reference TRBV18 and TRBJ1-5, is NAGVMQNPRHLVRRRGQEARLRCSPMKGHSHVYWYRQLPEEGLKFMVYLQKENIIDESGMPKERFSAEFPKEGPSILRIQQVVRGDSAAYFCASSREWGQGDQPQHFGDGTRLSIL.